The rows below give T cell receptor beta chains drawn from one sample of a study of T cell responses to AZD1222 COVID-19 vaccine. Libraries were prepared by immunoSEQ multiplex PCR; TCRdb keeps only in-frame clonotypes and omits some of them. The data show 150,000 to 200,000 clones, around 88% seen once. This specimen was peripheral blood, taken 28 days after the second AZD1222 dose. Source of these receptors: an adult who received the AZD1222 COVID-19 vaccine. The CDR3 runs from the conserved cysteine through the conserved F or W. The D gene is left open where the match is weak. Size is omitted from some rows. Given values are once, few, many or a class for expanded clones.

V gene	clone size	D gene	J gene	CDR3 protein	CDR3 DNA
TRBV28	-	-	TRBJ2-1	CASTPYRGIRSEQFF	TGTGCCAGCACCCCCTACCGGGGCATTAGGAGTGAGCAGTTCTTC
TRBV11-2	few	-	TRBJ1-5	CASSLGLFDQPQHF	TGTGCCAGCAGCTTAGGTTTATTCGATCAGCCCCAGCATTTT
TRBV2	-	TRBD1	TRBJ1-6	CASSERGTGISPLHF	TGTGCCAGCAGTGAGCGCGGGACAGGGATTTCACCCCTCCACTTT
TRBV28	-	-	TRBJ1-2	CASSPGTEYGYTF	TGTGCCAGCAGTCCCGGGACGGAGTATGGCTACACCTTC
TRBV5-1	-	TRBD1	TRBJ1-6	CASRPRQGSDSPLHF	TGCGCCAGCAGACCACGACAGGGGTCGGATTCACCCCTCCACTTT
TRBV19	-	TRBD1	TRBJ1-3	CATASRGLKGNTIYF	TGTGCCACCGCCTCCAGGGGGCTAAAGGGAAACACCATATATTTT
TRBV5-1	-	-	TRBJ1-2	CASSLDRDDYGYTF	TGCGCCAGCAGCTTGGACAGGGACGACTATGGCTACACCTTC
TRBV18	-	-	TRBJ1-2	CASSPQGSGYTF	TGTGCCAGCTCACCACAGGGTAGTGGCTACACCTTC
TRBV4-3	-	TRBD1	TRBJ1-6	CASSQSPGQGDSPLHF	TGCGCCAGCAGCCAGTCACCGGGACAGGGAGATTCACCCCTCCACTTT
TRBV25-1	-	-	TRBJ1-6	CASSARGLDNSPLHF	TGTGCCAGCAGTGCACGGGGGTTAGATAATTCACCCCTCCACTTT
TRBV18	-	-	TRBJ2-6	CASSQGVSGANVLTF	TGTGCCAGCTCACAAGGGGTCTCTGGGGCCAACGTCCTGACTTTC
TRBV7-9	once	-	TRBJ1-6	CASSLDAVRIHF	TGTGCCAGCAGCTTAGACGCCGTAAGAATCCACTTT
TRBV9	-	TRBD1	TRBJ1-3	CASSPYRGSGNTIYF	TGTGCCAGCAGCCCTTACAGGGGCTCTGGAAACACCATATATTTT
TRBV7-9	once	TRBD2	TRBJ2-2	CASLSGGAGTGELFF	TGTGCCAGCTTGAGCGGGGGGGCCGGCACCGGGGAGCTGTTTTTT
TRBV6-6	-	TRBD2	TRBJ2-3	CASSRNLLAGGTDTQYF	TGTGCCAGCAGCCGAAACCTACTAGCGGGGGGCACAGATACGCAGTATTTT
TRBV30	-	-	TRBJ1-3	CAWSHGNSFGNTIYF	TGTGCCTGGAGTCACGGGAACTCCTTTGGAAACACCATATATTTT
TRBV29-1	-	-	TRBJ1-1	CSVGHREATEAFF	TGCAGCGTTGGGCACAGGGAGGCCACTGAAGCTTTCTTT
TRBV19	once	TRBD1	TRBJ1-5	CASSIGTGDNQPQHF	TGTGCCAGTAGTATCGGAACAGGGGACAATCAGCCCCAGCATTTT
TRBV6-1	-	TRBD1	TRBJ2-3	CASSGSRTGQTDTQYF	TGTGCCAGCAGTGGATCTCGGACAGGGCAGACAGATACGCAGTATTTT
TRBV7-6	-	-	TRBJ2-1	CASSQDLRGGSYNEQFF	TGTGCCAGCAGCCAGGACCTCAGGGGGGGGTCCTACAATGAGCAGTTCTTC
TRBV19	-	-	TRBJ2-1	CASSIQRGRNEQFF	TGTGCCAGTAGTATACAAAGGGGGAGGAATGAGCAGTTCTTC
TRBV9	few	TRBD1	TRBJ1-6	CASSVSTGGEGSPLHF	TGTGCCAGCAGCGTATCCACAGGGGGTGAAGGATCACCCCTCCACTTT
TRBV6-5	-	TRBD1	TRBJ2-7	CAVGTGGSQYF	TGTGCAGTTGGGACAGGGGGATCCCAGTACTTC
TRBV3-1/TRBV3-2	-	-	TRBJ1-1	CASSQEQQVAFF	TGTGCCAGCAGCCAAGAACAGCAGGTAGCTTTCTTT
TRBV2	once	TRBD1	TRBJ1-2	CASSEARGQGAYGYTF	TGTGCCAGCAGTGAAGCGAGAGGACAGGGGGCCTATGGCTACACCTTC